The 32 T cell receptor beta chains below were found in one sample sequenced in a study of blood T cell repertoires in COVID-19. Data came from immunoSEQ multiplex PCR; TCRdb stores just in-frame clones and leaves some out. The data show more than 250,000 clones, 80% to 85% seen once. The sample was PBMCs or T cells enriched from blood (not recorded which). The receptors originated from a man in his forties who had been exposed to COVID-19.

This chain uses TRBV28 with TRBJ2-7, with D maybe TRBD2 (6 bases). Trimming stripped 8 bases from V and 3 bases from J, with 17 bases between. The germline gives CDR1 MDHEN, CDR2 SYDVKM. CDR3 size: 14 residues. Here the CDR3 DNA reads TGTGCCAGCGGCGGGACTCTCAGGGACTACGAGCAGTACTTC. Translating gives CASGGTLRDYEQYF.

This clone is a singleton in its sample. The V gene is TRBV6-5, the J gene TRBJ1-2, with TRBD1 matching over 10 bases. This CDR3 region has 14 residues. The germline gives CDR1 MNHEY, CDR2 SVGAGI. V gave up 7 bases and J gave up 7 bases; unmatched junction bases: 9. This chain's CDR3 is CASNRPGQGLGYTF. The CDR3 region has the DNA TGTGCCAGCAATCGACCGGGACAGGGGCTTGGCTACACCTTC.

The rearrangement links TRBV5-8 to TRBJ2-7, with 7 bases that match TRBD1. Looked up from germline, CDR1 is SGHTS and CDR2 is YDEGEE. The CDR3 consists of 14 residues. The junction had 6 bases not matched to a gene; V was cut back by 0 bases and J by 6 bases. The CDR3 bases are TGTGCCAGCAGCTTGGGAGACAGGGTGAGCGAGCAGTACTTC. Translation: CASSLGDRVSEQYF.

The chain recombines TRBV7-8 with TRBJ1-1, with a tentative D call TRBD1 (6 bases). CDR3 length: 16 residues. Per germline, CDR1 SGHVS and CDR2 FQNEAQ. With 5 bases removed from V and 4 bases from J, the gap between germline ends came to 20 bases. The CDR3 spells CASSLDRDILSTEAFF. For the CDR3, the DNA is TGTGCCAGCAGCCTCGACCGGGACATTCTTTCCACTGAAGCTTTCTTT.

The gene calls are TRBV6-2 or TRBV6-3 and TRBJ2-1; no firm D call. The CDR3 has 11 amino acids. Germline V gives CDR1 MNHEY, CDR2 SVGEGT. V was shortened by 0 bases and J by 9 bases, with 3 bases between the two germline ends. The CDR3 here is CASSYSREQFF. The CDR3 nucleotides are TGTGCCAGCAGTTACTCCCGTGAGCAGTTCTTC.

The chain is built from TRBV30 and TRBJ1-1; D gene unclear. In germline, CDR1 is GTSNPN, CDR2 SVGIG (reference sequence). This CDR3 is 15 amino acids long. V was pared by 2 bases and J by 4 bases, with 17 bases between. CDR3 sequence: CAWSPIDMMSTEAFF. CDR3 bases: TGTGCCTGGAGTCCCATCGACATGATGAGCACTGAAGCTTTCTTT.

This clone has just one count. This chain joins TRBV7-9 and TRBJ1-4; D might be TRBD1 (5 bases). Germline V gene data show CDR1 as SEHNR and CDR2 as FQNEAQ (reference sequence). Trimming removed 4 bases from V and 8 bases from J, with 17 bases in between. This CDR3 is built from 15 residues. The CDR3 spells CASSSLKGRGEKLFF. CDR3 bases: TGTGCCAGCAGCTCCCTTAAGGGTCGGGGGGAAAAACTGTTTTTT.

The rearrangement links TRBV7-9 to TRBJ2-3; a possible D gene is TRBD1 (6 bases). This CDR3 contains 15 residues. V was pared by 5 bases and J by 5 bases, with 17 bases between. From germline, CDR1 is SEHNR and CDR2 FQNEAQ (reference sequence). CDR3 sequence: CASSTQGTQGDTQYF. The CDR3 nucleotides read TGTGCCAGCAGCACCCAGGGGACACAGGGAGATACGCAGTATTTT.

This clone was recorded once. The chain combines TRBV9 with TRBJ2-7; 7 bases line up with TRBD2. The V gene end was trimmed by 3 bases and the J gene end by 4 bases; junction bases not matched to a gene: 1. Per germline, CDR1 SGDLS and CDR2 YYNGEE. The CDR3 totals 12 residues. In DNA, the CDR3 is TGTGCCAGCAGCGGACTAGCTTACGAGCAGTACTTC. Translating gives CASSGLAYEQYF.

In this sample, this clone turned up a few times. The V call is TRBV21-1, the J call TRBJ1-2; the table's D gene call, TRBD1, was not cross checked with the DNA. TRBV21-1 is classified as a pseudogene. The CDR3 runs 14 residues. CDR3 coding DNA: TGTGCCAGCAGCAGACAGCAAACAAACTATGGCTACACCTTC. Translation gives CASSRQQTNYGYTF.

In nucleotides, the CDR3 is TGTGCCAGCAGCCCGCCCCTCAGGCTAGCCCCCGAGACCCAGTACTTC. Its translation is CASSPPLRLAPETQYF. This chain uses TRBV7-8 with TRBJ2-5, with D maybe TRBD2 (5 bases). This CDR3 contains 16 residues. V lost 5 bases to trimming and J lost 5 bases, with 21 bases between them. Germline V lookup: CDR1 SGHVS, CDR2 FQNEAQ.

This clone has more than one count but fewer than ten. V gene TRBV28 combines with J gene TRBJ1-2, with D hard to call. Germline CDR1 MDHEN, CDR2 SYDVKM. The CDR3 extends over 13 amino acids. V was shortened by 2 bases and J by 2 bases, with 6 bases between the two germline ends. This chain's CDR3 is CASSLVPNYGYTF. As DNA, the CDR3 is TGTGCCAGCAGTTTAGTCCCGAACTATGGCTACACCTTC.

V is TRBV30 and J is TRBJ1-1; D call uncertain. Germline V gene sequence: CDR1 GTSNPN, CDR2 SVGIG (reference sequence). V was cut by 2 bases and J by 11 bases, with 9 bases left in between. The CDR3 has 10 residues. The CDR3 region has the DNA TGTGCCTGGAGTAAGAGGTCGGCTTTCTTT. Translated: CAWSKRSAFF.

The chain joins TRBV28 to TRBJ2-7, with D tentatively TRBD2 (7 bases). This CDR3 contains 13 residues. The germline V gene has CDR1 MDHEN and CDR2 SYDVKM. V was pared by 10 bases and J by 4 bases, with 17 bases between. This CDR3 reads CATSGGASYEQYF. As DNA, the CDR3 is TGTGCCACCTCTGGGGGGGCGTCGTACGAGCAGTACTTC.

This chain joins TRBV24-1 and TRBJ2-1; D might be TRBD2 (6 bases). CDR3 length equals 15 residues. The V end lost 7 bases, the J end lost 8 bases, and 20 bases lay between the germline ends. The germline V gene has CDR1 KGHDR and CDR2 SFDVKD. The CDR3 region is CATRPSGAGRYEQFF. The CDR3 bases are TGTGCCACCAGACCCTCGGGAGCCGGTCGCTATGAGCAGTTCTTC.

To note about this clone: The sample carries other DNA sequences with the same CDR3. This chain links TRBV24-1 with TRBJ2-1; D uncertain. Per the germline V gene, CDR1 is KGHDR and CDR2 is SFDVKD. The V gene lost 1 base and the J gene lost 9 bases, with 3 bases spanning the gap. The CDR3 has 11 residues. The CDR3 region is CATSDFREQFF. CDR3 in DNA: TGTGCCACCAGTGATTTCCGTGAGCAGTTCTTC.

V and J are TRBV10-3 and TRBJ2-2; 7 nucleotides align to TRBD2. V shed 9 bases and J 4 bases; nucleotides not matched to a gene: 8. The germline V gene encodes CDR1 ENHRY and CDR2 SYGVKD. The CDR3 totals 14 residues. CDR3 amino acids: CAIPSGGGTGELFF. The CDR3 DNA sequence: TGTGCCATTCCTAGCGGCGGGGGCACCGGGGAGCTGTTTTTT.

V usage is TRBV15 and J usage is TRBJ1-5, with D uncertain. The CDR3 has 14 amino acids. With 0 bases removed from V and 4 bases from J, the gap between germline ends came to 7 bases. From germline, CDR1 is LNHNV and CDR2 YYDKDF (reference sequence). The CDR3 region is CATSREQKNQPQHF. The CDR3 DNA reads TGTGCCACCAGCAGAGAACAGAAAAATCAGCCCCAGCATTTT.

J is TRBJ2-3 and V is TRBV5-1; 13 positions match TRBD2. The CDR3 has 16 residues. The V segment lost 4 bases and the J segment 3 bases; nucleotides outside the gene matches: 5. CDR1 SGHRS and CDR2 YFSETQ come from the germline V gene. CDR3 nucleotides: TGCGCCAGCAGCGATGGACTAGCGGGAGAAACAGATACGCAGTATTTT. This sequence encodes CASSDGLAGETDTQYF.

The chain carries TRBV29-1 and TRBJ2-5; 7 bases match TRBD1. Trimming cost V 7 bases and J 1 base; bases outside gene matches: 6. CDR1 and CDR2 from the germline V gene are SQVTM and ANQGSEA. This CDR3 contains 13 residues. The CDR3 is CSAAGTVQETQYF. In DNA, the CDR3 is TGCAGCGCCGCCGGGACAGTCCAAGAGACCCAGTACTTC.

The chain combines TRBV11-2 with TRBJ1-2; D ambiguous. V was pared by 5 bases and J by 6 bases, with 13 bases between. Germline CDR1 is SGHAT and CDR2 is FQNNGV. CDR3 size: 13 residues. CDR3 loop: CASSEPTGDGYTF. The CDR3 DNA follows: TGTGCCAGCAGCGAACCGACGGGAGATGGCTACACCTTC.

The chain combines TRBV5-4 with TRBJ2-5, with a tentative D call TRBD1 (5 bases). The CDR3 is made up of 14 amino acids. Germline values: CDR1 SGHNT, CDR2 YYREEE (reference sequence). The V end was cut by 4 bases, the J end by 3 bases, with 13 bases between. The CDR3 DNA is TGTGCCAGCAGCCCATCGATCAGGGAAGAGACCCAGTACTTC. The encoded protein is CASSPSIREETQYF.

The CDR3 DNA is TGTGCCAGCAGCTCCGCAGGGGGCGGGGACGGGGAGCTGTTTTTT. It codes for CASSSAGGGDGELFF. This chain uses TRBV7-9 with TRBJ2-2; 8 nucleotides agree with TRBD1. The germline gives CDR1 SEHNR, CDR2 FQNEAQ (reference sequence). The J segment lost 7 bases and the V segment lost 4 bases, leaving 8 bases of the junction unmatched. The CDR3 length is 15 residues.

DNA for the CDR3: TGTGCCAGTGAGACTAGCGTAAATGGGGAGCTGTTTTTT. The encoded protein is CASETSVNGELFF. The chain recombines TRBV9 with TRBJ2-2; 8 bases line up with TRBD2. Germline loops: CDR1 SGDLS, CDR2 YYNGEE. The CDR3 totals 13 residues. V lost 8 bases, J lost 8 bases, and 8 bases stayed unmatched.

Regarding this clone: The sample contains more than one DNA sequence encoding this CDR3. The V gene is TRBV29-1, the J gene TRBJ1-1; D remains ambiguous. V lost 6 bases, J lost 1 base, and 9 bases lay in between. Germline V gene data show CDR1 as SQVTM and CDR2 as ANQGSEA. This CDR3 spans 12 amino acids. CDR3 sequence (DNA): TGCAGCGTCGGGAGAGGGAACACTGAAGCTTTCTTT. Translating it yields CSVGRGNTEAFF.

V gene TRBV30 combines with J gene TRBJ2-2, with a possible D match to TRBD1 (6 bases). Deletions cut 2 bases from V and 5 bases from J, with 24 bases between. Looked up from germline, CDR1 is GTSNPN and CDR2 is SVGIG (reference sequence). The CDR3 contains 18 residues. The CDR3 DNA follows: TGTGCCTGGAGTTGGGGGCCAGAATATGCCCAGAGAACCGGGGAGCTGTTTTTT. Translation gives CAWSWGPEYAQRTGELFF.

The CDR3 protein is CASSSWRDRFKSSGNTIYF. The CDR3 nucleotides read TGTGCCAGCAGCTCCTGGAGGGACAGATTCAAGAGCTCTGGAAACACCATATATTTT. The V gene is TRBV13, the J gene TRBJ1-3, with 7 bases lining up with TRBD1. The CDR3 extends over 19 amino acids. J gave up 0 bases and V 4 bases, and 15 bases lay outside the gene matches. Germline values: CDR1 PRHDT, CDR2 FYEKMQ (reference sequence).

The chain carries TRBV18 and TRBJ2-5; perhaps TRBD2 as D (6 bases). The germline V and J ends were trimmed by 1 base and 2 bases, with 20 bases remaining between them. From germline, CDR1 is KGHSH and CDR2 LQKENI. The CDR3 sequence is 18 residues long. The CDR3 here is CASSPLRGRGNLQETQYF. The CDR3 nucleotides read TGTGCCAGCTCACCACTTAGAGGGCGCGGGAATCTACAAGAGACCCAGTACTTC. Combining the CDR3 with reference TRBV18 and TRBJ2-5 gives the whole variable domain NAGVMQNPRHLVRRRGQEARLRCSPMKGHSHVYWYRQLPEEGLKFMVYLQKENIIDESGMPKERFSAEFPKEGPSILRIQQVVRGDSAAYFCASSPLRGRGNLQETQYFGPGTRLLVL.

This rearrangement joins TRBV27 to TRBJ2-7; TRBD2 matches 14 bases. Germline V gene sequence: CDR1 MNHEY, CDR2 SMNVEV (reference sequence). Unmatched junction bases numbered 10, after V lost 4 bases and J lost 5 bases. The CDR3 runs 17 residues. The CDR3 sequence: CASSSGTSGSIFDEQYF. The CDR3, as DNA: TGTGCCAGCAGTTCAGGGACTAGCGGGAGTATATTTGACGAGCAGTACTTC.

The chain is built from TRBV11-2 and TRBJ1-3; D remains ambiguous. The CDR3 sequence is 16 residues long. The germline V gene has CDR1 SGHAT and CDR2 FQNNGV. V shed 3 bases and J shed 0 bases, with 12 bases lying between them. CDR3 coding DNA: TGTGCCAGCAGCTTTACTACCGGGAGCTCTGGAAACACCATATATTTT. Amino acid sequence: CASSFTTGSSGNTIYF.

The chain uses TRBV12-3 or TRBV12-4 and TRBJ1-1, with 7 bases matching TRBD1. J lost 5 bases, V lost 2 bases, and 2 bases had no gene match. The CDR3 loop spans 13 amino acids. The CDR3 DNA follows: TGTGCCAGCAGTTTAACACAGGGGACTGAAGCTTTCTTT. As protein: CASSLTQGTEAFF.

This chain uses TRBV12-5 with TRBJ2-7, with a tentative D call TRBD2 (6 bases). Germline V gives CDR1 LGHNT, CDR2 FRNRAP. V was shortened by 5 bases and J by 5 bases, with 19 bases between the two germline ends. This CDR3 contains 15 residues. The CDR3 loop reads CASGLRGLTFDEQYF. Here the CDR3 DNA reads TGTGCTAGTGGTCTCCGTGGACTAACCTTTGACGAGCAGTACTTC.